These T cell receptor beta chains were read from a single sample in a study of T cell responses to AZD1222 COVID-19 vaccine. The table came from immunoSEQ multiplex PCR; TCRdb's copy has only in-frame clones and leaves some out. Of about 180,000 clones in the sample, 88% were seen once. Sequences were derived from peripheral blood, sampled 28 days after the second AZD1222 dose. The receptors come from an adult who received the AZD1222 COVID-19 vaccine. Each CDR3 is given with its conserved first and last residue. A D gene is named only where the DNA matches it firmly. The size entry is marked missing in some rows and otherwise reads once, few, many or a size class.

j_call: TRBJ2-1
clone_size: NA
d_call: TRBD2
v_call: TRBV6-1
cdr3_nt: TGTGCCAGCAGTGCTCGAAGCGGGAGCATAGGCTACAATGAGCAGTTCTTC
cdr3_aa: CASSARSGSIGYNEQFF

j_call: TRBJ1-3
clone_size: NA
d_call: NA
v_call: TRBV13
cdr3_nt: TGTGCCAGCAGCTTAGGACACTCTGGAAACACCATATATTTT
cdr3_aa: CASSLGHSGNTIYF

j_call: TRBJ2-7
clone_size: NA
d_call: TRBD1
v_call: TRBV19
cdr3_nt: TGTGCCAGTAGTATTGCGGGACAGGGGGTTACCTACGAGCAGTACTTC
cdr3_aa: CASSIAGQGVTYEQYF

j_call: TRBJ1-2
clone_size: NA
d_call: NA
v_call: TRBV19
cdr3_nt: TGTGCCAGTAAGTGGGGCGCCGGCTACACCTTC
cdr3_aa: CASKWGAGYTF

j_call: TRBJ1-1
clone_size: NA
d_call: TRBD1
v_call: TRBV6-5
cdr3_nt: TGTGCCAGCAGTTGGGGGGACAGGGCCCCCTCTGAAGCTTTCTTT
cdr3_aa: CASSWGDRAPSEAFF

j_call: TRBJ2-7
clone_size: NA
d_call: TRBD2
v_call: TRBV7-2
cdr3_nt: TGTGCCAGCAGCTTAGCCCCTAGCGGGGGCTACGAGCAGTACTTC
cdr3_aa: CASSLAPSGGYEQYF

j_call: TRBJ2-3
clone_size: NA
d_call: NA
v_call: TRBV7-9
cdr3_nt: TGTGCCAGCAGCTTAATTACCGGGACTTCCACAGATACGCAGTATTTT
cdr3_aa: CASSLITGTSTDTQYF

j_call: TRBJ1-2
clone_size: NA
d_call: NA
v_call: TRBV24-1
cdr3_nt: TGTGCCACCAGTGTCCCAGGACAAAACTATGGCTACACCTTC
cdr3_aa: CATSVPGQNYGYTF

j_call: TRBJ2-7
clone_size: NA
d_call: NA
v_call: TRBV19
cdr3_nt: TGTGCCAGTAGTATAGAGGAGGAACGGGGGTCCTACGAGCAGTACTTC
cdr3_aa: CASSIEEERGSYEQYF

j_call: TRBJ2-7
clone_size: NA
d_call: TRBD2
v_call: TRBV30
cdr3_nt: TGTGCCTGGAGTGGTCCGGGAGGGCCCCAAGAGCAGTACTTC
cdr3_aa: CAWSGPGGPQEQYF

j_call: TRBJ2-5
clone_size: NA
d_call: NA
v_call: TRBV7-6
cdr3_nt: TGTGCCAGCAGCTTAGCGGCTACAGGGTACCAAGAGACCCAGTACTTC
cdr3_aa: CASSLAATGYQETQYF

j_call: TRBJ2-7
clone_size: NA
d_call: NA
v_call: TRBV7-9
cdr3_nt: TGTGCCAGCAGCTCCGGCACAGGGCTAGGCGAGCAGTACTTC
cdr3_aa: CASSSGTGLGEQYF

j_call: TRBJ2-1
clone_size: NA
d_call: NA
v_call: TRBV9
cdr3_nt: TGTGCCAGCAGCGTAGAACGGTGGGCCTACAATGAGCAGTTCTTC
cdr3_aa: CASSVERWAYNEQFF

j_call: TRBJ1-3
clone_size: NA
d_call: TRBD1
v_call: TRBV9
cdr3_nt: TGTGCCAGCAGCGTGTTCGACAGGGGAGGCTCTGGAAACACCATATATTTT
cdr3_aa: CASSVFDRGGSGNTIYF

j_call: TRBJ1-1
clone_size: NA
d_call: TRBD1
v_call: TRBV28
cdr3_nt: TGTGCCAGCAGTTTGACAGGGGGGACTGAAGCTTTCTTT
cdr3_aa: CASSLTGGTEAFF

j_call: TRBJ2-1
clone_size: NA
d_call: TRBD2
v_call: TRBV24-1
cdr3_nt: TGTGCCACCAGTGGGCCGGGACTAGCGGGAGGAAATGAGCAGTTCTTC
cdr3_aa: CATSGPGLAGGNEQFF

j_call: TRBJ2-5
clone_size: NA
d_call: TRBD2
v_call: TRBV7-2
cdr3_nt: TGTGCCAGCACCTTCTTGCGGGAGAGCTTTAAAGAGACCCAGTACTTC
cdr3_aa: CASTFLRESFKETQYF

j_call: TRBJ2-7
clone_size: NA
d_call: NA
v_call: TRBV6-5
cdr3_nt: TGTGCCAGCAGTTACTCGGGATTGGGTCCCTACGAGCAGTACTTC
cdr3_aa: CASSYSGLGPYEQYF

j_call: TRBJ2-5
clone_size: NA
d_call: TRBD1
v_call: TRBV6-5
cdr3_nt: TGTGCCAGCACCAGGACAGGGGGCAGGACCCAGTACTTC
cdr3_aa: CASTRTGGRTQYF

j_call: TRBJ1-6
clone_size: NA
d_call: NA
v_call: TRBV28
cdr3_nt: TGTGCCAGCAGTCCCTGGGACCGGGAGAATTCACCCCTCCACTTT
cdr3_aa: CASSPWDRENSPLHF

j_call: TRBJ2-7
clone_size: NA
d_call: TRBD2
v_call: TRBV7-9
cdr3_nt: TGTGCCAGCAGCTTCGCCGGGGGGAGTTCGGACGAGCAGTACTTC
cdr3_aa: CASSFAGGSSDEQYF

j_call: TRBJ2-1
clone_size: NA
d_call: NA
v_call: TRBV21-1
cdr3_nt: TGTGCCAGCAGCAAAGATGAGACACCCGGACCGTCTAACAATGAGCAGTTCTTC
cdr3_aa: CASSKDETPGPSNNEQFF

j_call: TRBJ2-7
clone_size: few
d_call: NA
v_call: TRBV30
cdr3_nt: TGTGCCTGGAGTGTAACAGACTACGAGCAGTACTTC
cdr3_aa: CAWSVTDYEQYF

j_call: TRBJ2-4
clone_size: NA
d_call: NA
v_call: TRBV19
cdr3_nt: TGTGCCAGTAGTATAGCCGGGACGGACAAAAACATTCAGTACTTC
cdr3_aa: CASSIAGTDKNIQYF

j_call: TRBJ2-2
clone_size: NA
d_call: NA
v_call: TRBV2
cdr3_nt: TGTGCCAGCAGTGAACAGGGGACCGGGGAGCTGTTTTTT
cdr3_aa: CASSEQGTGELFF

j_call: TRBJ1-6
clone_size: NA
d_call: TRBD1
v_call: TRBV28
cdr3_nt: TGTGCCAGCAGCGGAGGTACAGGGGGCGCGTTAGCTTCACCCCTCCACTTT
cdr3_aa: CASSGGTGGALASPLHF

j_call: TRBJ1-3
clone_size: NA
d_call: NA
v_call: TRBV11-2
cdr3_nt: TGTGCCAGCAGCTTAGCCCCCGACGGAACGAACTCTGGAAACACCATATATTTT
cdr3_aa: CASSLAPDGTNSGNTIYF

j_call: TRBJ2-7
clone_size: NA
d_call: NA
v_call: TRBV18
cdr3_nt: TGTGCCAGCTCGTCCGGGGGCTACGAGCAGTACTTC
cdr3_aa: CASSSGGYEQYF